The 24 T cell receptor beta chains below come from one sample, sequenced in a study of shared clonotypes between healthy human individuals (dated by TCRdb to 2018 to 2021). The library was generated by the immunoSEQ multiplex PCR assay. The source is immuneACCESS, and TCRdb retained only in-frame sequences with V and J called. Part of the clones is not carried over; for the studies checked, unresolved V genes explain less than half of this, and the remainder is unexplained. In all, the sample holds around 510,000 clones, and about 96% of those were seen once. The ten most abundant clones make up about 0.067% of the sample. The sequenced material came from naive CD4+ T cells sorted from blood. Interpreted using the paper, the cell subset or site label stands for: CD45RA+ positively selected. These TCRs come from a woman in her 30s in good health.

The rearrangement joins TRBV5-1 to TRBJ2-5; D is possibly TRBD1 (7 bases). CDR1 is SGHRS, CDR2 YFSETQ, per germline. Trimming took off 3 bases at V and 3 bases at J, with 15 bases between the two ends. This CDR3 has 15 residues. CDR3 region: CASSWGGGGEETQYF. CDR3 in DNA: TGCGCCAGCAGCTGGGGAGGAGGGGGCGAAGAGACCCAGTACTTC.

This clone came up once. J is TRBJ2-1 and V is TRBV7-9, with 7 bases aligning to TRBD2. There are 17 residues in the CDR3. CDR1 SEHNR and CDR2 FQNEAQ come from the germline V gene (reference sequence). With 2 bases clipped from V and 4 bases from J, the junction kept 11 bases outside the gene matches. CDR3 residues: CASSLKGQLAEYNEQFF. CDR3 nucleotides: TGTGCCAGCAGCTTAAAAGGGCAGCTAGCGGAGTACAATGAGCAGTTCTTC.

This chain links TRBV6-5 with TRBJ2-7; TRBD1 agrees at 7 bases. Germline trimming cut 5 bases from V and 4 bases from J; bases unmatched to any gene: 11. Germline assignment: CDR1 MNHEY and CDR2 SVGAGI. The length of the CDR3 is 15 residues. The CDR3 loop is CASSPRDRVWYEQYF. The CDR3 DNA sequence: TGTGCCAGCAGTCCTAGAGACAGGGTATGGTACGAGCAGTACTTC.

The V call is TRBV5-1, the J call TRBJ2-2; the D gene is possibly TRBD1 (7 bases). Germline-derived CDR1 and CDR2 are SGHRS and YFSETQ. This CDR3 comprises 17 residues. V lost 3 bases, J lost 4 bases, and 19 bases lay in between. The CDR3 DNA reads as TGCGCCAGCAGCTCCGGGGCACAGGGGAGGCTCACCGGGGAGCTGTTTTTT. It encodes CASSSGAQGRLTGELFF.

This rearrangement joins TRBV5-1 to TRBJ1-2; D uncertain. The CDR3 is 17 residues long. The V gene's germline CDR1 is SGHRS and CDR2 YFSETQ. Trimming shortened V by 4 bases and J by 2 bases, and 21 bases separated the two germline ends. CDR3 in DNA: TGCGCCAGCAGCCGGATCGACACCGCTATTCTAAACTATGGCTACACCTTC. Translating it yields CASSRIDTAILNYGYTF.

The DNA of the CDR3 is TGTGCCAGCTTCCTAGCCCCGGGACGGCAAGAGACCCAGTACTTC. It codes for CASFLAPGRQETQYF. This rearrangement joins TRBV2 to TRBJ2-5; possibly TRBD1 or TRBD2 for D (5 bases each). The CDR3 consists of 15 residues. From germline, CDR1 is SNHLY and CDR2 FYNNEI. With 8 bases removed from V and 2 bases from J, the gap between germline ends came to 18 bases. Based on the CDR3 plus reference TRBV2 and TRBJ2-5, the full variable domain is EPEVTQTPSHQVTQMGQEVILRCVPISNHLYFYWYRQILGQKVEFLVSFYNNEISEKSEIFDDQFSVERPDGSNFTLKIRSTKLEDSAMYFCASFLAPGRQETQYFGPGTRLLVL.

CDR3 loop: CASSLTGPPQTQYF. The DNA for the CDR3 is TGCGCCAGCAGCTTGACGGGTCCCCCCCAGACCCAGTACTTC. This chain uses TRBV5-1 with TRBJ2-5; D is undetermined. Germline V lookup: CDR1 SGHRS, CDR2 YFSETQ. This CDR3 has 14 residues. Trimming took off 1 base at V and 6 bases at J, with 13 bases between the two ends.

The chain uses TRBV5-1 and TRBJ2-2, with TRBD1 matching over 7 bases. The CDR3 is 16 amino acids. Germline V CDR1 and CDR2: SGHRS, YFSETQ. The V and J ends lost 0 bases and 0 bases, in that order; junction bases with no gene match: 2. CDR3 nucleotides: TGCGCCAGCAGCTTGGACACAGGGGCGAACACCGGGGAGCTGTTTTTT. Its protein is CASSLDTGANTGELFF.

The V and J genes are TRBV29-1 and TRBJ2-7, with 11 bases that match TRBD2. Germline CDR1 SQVTM, CDR2 ANQGSEA. The CDR3 spans 16 residues. V lost 3 bases and J lost 2; bases outside the gene matches: 9. The CDR3 bases are TGCAGCGTTGACCCGGGACTAGCGGATTCTACCTACGAGCAGTACTTC. Translating it yields CSVDPGLADSTYEQYF.

V gene TRBV11-2 combines with J gene TRBJ1-2; D is perhaps TRBD1 (5 bases). The germline V gene encodes CDR1 SGHAT and CDR2 FQNNGV. The CDR3 contains 14 residues. V lost 3 bases to trimming and J lost 3 bases, with 11 bases between them. DNA for the CDR3: TGTGCCAGCAGCTTCCAGGGTCGGGACTATGGCTACACCTTC. It yields the protein CASSFQGRDYGYTF. The full variable domain, its missing parts supplied by reference TRBV11-2 and TRBJ1-2, is EAGVAQSPRYKIIEKRQSVAFWCNPISGHATLYWYQQILGQGPKLLIQFQNNGVVDDSQLPKDRFSAERLKGVDSTLKIQPAKLEDSAVYLCASSFQGRDYGYTFGSGTRLTVV.

The chain couples TRBV10-3 to TRBJ1-2, with D unclear. Trimming took off 3 bases at V and 2 bases at J, with 7 bases between the two ends. Per the germline V gene, CDR1 is ENHRY and CDR2 is SYGVKD. The CDR3 consists of 13 residues. The CDR3: CAISEWENYGYTF. In DNA form, the CDR3 reads TGTGCCATCAGTGAATGGGAAAACTATGGCTACACCTTC.

The chain has TRBV7-8 and TRBJ2-3; TRBD1 is a possible D gene (5 bases). CDR3 length: 15 residues. Trimming shortened V by 3 bases and J by 0 bases, and 10 bases separated the two germline ends. The germline V gene has CDR1 SGHVS and CDR2 FQNEAQ. This CDR3 reads CASSLTVTSTDTQYF. CDR3 DNA sequence: TGTGCCAGCAGCTTGACAGTTACCAGCACAGATACGCAGTATTTT.

The chain has TRBV29-1 and TRBJ2-2; a weak D match, TRBD1 (5 bases). Trimming cost V 7 bases and J 2 bases, with 11 bases left between them. CDR1 and CDR2 from the germline V gene are SQVTM and ANQGSEA. CDR3 length: 13 amino acids. DNA for the CDR3: TGCAGCGCGGAACAGGCAAACACCGGGGAGCTGTTTTTT. Translating gives CSAEQANTGELFF.

V usage is TRBV4-1 and J usage is TRBJ2-3; 10 positions agree with TRBD2. The CDR3 is 16 residues long. Looked up from germline, CDR1 is MGHRA and CDR2 is YSYEKL. The J segment lost 5 bases and the V segment lost 5 bases, leaving 10 bases of the junction unmatched. The CDR3 reads CASSGSSGRYGDTQYF. The CDR3 nucleotides read TGCGCCAGCAGCGGCAGTAGCGGGAGGTACGGAGATACGCAGTATTTT.

The V and J genes are TRBV18 and TRBJ2-1, with TRBD2 matching 15 bases. Looked up from germline, CDR1 is KGHSH and CDR2 is LQKENI. V trimming: 5 bases; J trimming: 10 bases; junction bases outside the gene matches: 15. The CDR3 sequence is 18 residues long. The CDR3: CASSTTGLAGGRIREQFF. In nucleotides, the CDR3 is TGTGCCAGCTCAACAACGGGACTAGCGGGAGGCCGGATCCGCGAGCAGTTCTTC.

The chain joins TRBV18 to TRBJ2-3, with 10 bases identical to TRBD1. The CDR3 sequence is 19 residues long. Looked up from germline, CDR1 is KGHSH and CDR2 is LQKENI. V trimming: 2 bases; J trimming: 5 bases; junction bases outside the gene matches: 16. CDR3 sequence: CASSPYITPGTGDGDTQYF. As DNA, the CDR3 is TGTGCCAGCTCACCATATATAACGCCCGGGACAGGGGATGGAGATACGCAGTATTTT.

This clone was counted a single time. This chain links TRBV11-2 with TRBJ1-2, with a weak D call TRBD1 (6 bases). The CDR3 consists of 14 residues. The germline V gene encodes CDR1 SGHAT and CDR2 FQNNGV. Trimming pared 6 bases from V and 1 base from J, leaving 12 bases between. CDR3 coding DNA: TGTGCCAGCAGACGATTACAGGGTAACTATGGCTACACCTTC. It is translated as CASRRLQGNYGYTF.

This CDR3 reads CASSKGQGAPGGYTF. The DNA for the CDR3 is TGCGCCAGCAGTAAAGGACAGGGGGCGCCTGGTGGCTACACCTTC. This chain uses TRBV10-2 with TRBJ1-2; 11 bases agree with TRBD1. In germline, CDR1 is WSHSY, CDR2 SAAADI. The CDR3 is 15 residues long. Trimming took 5 bases from V and 7 from J; bases not matched to a gene: 9.

CDR3 sequence reads: CSALQGEGSPLHF. The CDR3 bases are TGCAGCGCCCTTCAGGGGGAGGGTTCACCCCTCCACTTT. V is TRBV29-1 and J is TRBJ1-6; TRBD1 matches at 7 bases. The CDR3 is 13 residues long. V shed 7 bases, J shed 9 bases, and the junction held 9 bases outside the gene matches. Germline CDR1 SQVTM, CDR2 ANQGSEA.

The chain combines TRBV18 with TRBJ2-7; D is undetermined. Trimming removed 2 bases from V and 9 bases from J, with 11 bases in between. The CDR3 is 12 residues long. Germline V gene sequence: CDR1 KGHSH, CDR2 LQKENI. The CDR3 protein is CASSPDGQGQYF. In DNA, the CDR3 is TGTGCCAGCTCACCAGACGGGCAAGGGCAGTACTTC.

This clone appeared once. This sequence joins TRBV10-3 and TRBJ2-1; weak D call: TRBD2 (6 bases). This CDR3 comprises 14 residues. V shed 3 bases and J shed 0 bases, with 6 bases lying between them. CDR1 and CDR2 from the germline V gene are ENHRY and SYGVKD. Here the CDR3 reads CAISDGSSYNEQFF. CDR3 nucleotide sequence: TGTGCCATCAGTGACGGGAGCTCCTACAATGAGCAGTTCTTC.

The CDR3 loop is CASSLHSSGRYNTGELFF. As DNA, the CDR3 is TGTGCCAGTAGTTTACACTCTAGCGGGAGGTATAACACCGGGGAGCTGTTTTTT. The gene calls are TRBV19 and TRBJ2-2, with 11 positions matching TRBD2. CDR1 LNHDA and CDR2 SQIVND come from the germline V gene (reference sequence). This CDR3 is built from 18 residues. J lost 2 bases, V lost 5 bases, and 10 bases had no gene match. Full variable domain (rest looked up from reference TRBV19 and TRBJ2-2): DGGITQSPKYLFRKEGQNVTLSCEQNLNHDAMYWYRQDPGQGLRLIYYSQIVNDFQKGDIAEGYSVSREKKESFPLTVTSAQKNPTAFYLCASSLHSSGRYNTGELFFGEGSRLTVL.

The V and J genes are TRBV2 and TRBJ1-3, with D uncertain. Germline lookup yields CDR1 SNHLY and CDR2 FYNNEI. The CDR3 loop spans 14 amino acids. The ends were cut back, 6 bases at V and 1 base at J, with 10 bases in the middle. CDR3: CASRPTESGNTIYF. As DNA, the CDR3 is TGTGCCAGCAGACCTACGGAGTCTGGAAACACCATATATTTT.

The chain is built from TRBV15 and TRBJ1-2, with D possibly being TRBD1 (6 bases). Trimming shortened V by 4 bases and J by 2 bases, and 20 bases separated the two germline ends. CDR1 is LNHNV, CDR2 YYDKDF, per germline (reference sequence). The CDR3 covers 17 residues. CDR3 coding DNA: TGTGCCACCAGCAAAATTTTTGGGACAAAAAAAAACTATGGCTACACCTTC. This encodes CATSKIFGTKKNYGYTF.